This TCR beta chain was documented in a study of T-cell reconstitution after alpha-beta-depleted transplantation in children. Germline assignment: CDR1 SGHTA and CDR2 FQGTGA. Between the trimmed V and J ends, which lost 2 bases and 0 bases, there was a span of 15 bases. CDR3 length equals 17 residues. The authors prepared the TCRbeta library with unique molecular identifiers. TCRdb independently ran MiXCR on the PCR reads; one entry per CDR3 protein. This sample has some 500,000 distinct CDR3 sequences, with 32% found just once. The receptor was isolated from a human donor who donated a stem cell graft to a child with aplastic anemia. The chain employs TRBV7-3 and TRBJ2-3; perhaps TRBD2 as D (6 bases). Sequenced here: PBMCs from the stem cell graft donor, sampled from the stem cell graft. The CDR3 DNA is TGTGCCAGCAGCTTATTCCCCTCCGGGACTAGCACAGATACGCAGTATTTT. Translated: CASSLFPSGTSTDTQYF.